This T cell receptor beta chain was observed in a study of CD8 T cells in ankylosing spondylitis. Notes on the study in general: The study identified a TCR beta motif of about eight highly homologous variants that appeared characteristic of ankylosing spondylitis blood. With a CD8+ phenotype, disease-linked clones were relatively rare in peripheral blood.

Note on this clonotype: As yet, its antigen is unknown.

CDR3 length: 15 amino acids. V was pared by 6 bases and J by 0 bases, with 9 bases between. From germline, CDR1 is LNHDA and CDR2 SQIVND (reference sequence). Preparation of TCR beta libraries was done by quantitative 5'-RACE with molecular barcodes. TCRdb ran MiXCR on the 5' RACE reads and lists one entry per CDR3 protein. Here the sample spans more than 400,000 distinct CDR3 sequences, less than 6% being singletons. The chain couples TRBV19 to TRBJ2-6; D not resolved. Sequencing used blood, either unsorted or a sorted T cell fraction (not recorded which). The TCR was taken from a male donor with ankylosing spondylitis. CDR3 in amino acids: CASRRASSGANVLTF. CDR3 sequence (DNA): TGTGCCAGTAGAAGGGCCAGCTCTGGGGCCAACGTCCTGACTTTC. The full variable domain, with the rest looked up from reference TRBV19 and TRBJ2-6, is DGGITQSPKYLFRKEGQNVTLSCEQNLNHDAMYWYRQDPGQGLRLIYYSQIVNDFQKGDIAEGYSVSREKKESFPLTVTSAQKNPTAFYLCASRRASSGANVLTFGAGSRLTVL.